This section outlines one T cell receptor (beta chain) sequence together with its context. Its antigen is not identified. CDR1 is SGHTA, CDR2 FQGNSA, per germline. The CDR3 extends over 13 amino acids. V lost 1 base, J lost 9 bases, and 10 bases lay in between. PCRs were each spiked with synthetic TCR analog templates. Profiled with immunoSEQ multiplex PCR; TCRdb holds only in-frame clones, not every one. The sample gives about 110,000 clones, around 85% of which show up once; 2.4% is in the top ten. This record belongs to a study of PD-L1 blockade in urothelial cancer. Overall study results and limits: Below-median TCR clonality that was measured in pretreatment blood predicted better survival.

The sequence was obtained from a man in his forties or fifties with urothelial cancer. This chain connects TRBV7-2 to TRBJ2-1, with D unresolved. The material was PBMCs, obtained around atezolizumab (anti-PD-L1) treatment. CDR3 sequence (DNA): TGTGCCAGCAGCTTAGGACTTCTCAGTGAGCAGTTCTTC. The encoded protein is CASSLGLLSEQFF.